The clone carrying this T cell receptor (beta chain) was counted at least ten times. The data were taken from a study of blood T cell repertoires in COVID-19. Study details: Nucleic acid was either cDNA or gDNA, and it came from T cells, B-cell-depleted T cells, or PBMCs.

Germline V lookup: CDR1 MNHEY, CDR2 SVGAGI. V was shortened by 9 bases and J by 0 bases, with 15 bases between the two germline ends. The length of the CDR3 is 15 residues. The method was immunoSEQ multiplex PCR; TCRdb's version includes in-frame clones alone and lacks a portion of them. This sample has 120,000 or so clones, with around 80% found just once. Sequencing was performed on peripheral blood. The V call is TRBV6-5, the J call TRBJ2-1, with D possibly being TRBD2 (6 bases). The clonotype comes from a man under 40 with COVID-19, enrolled during active disease. DNA for the CDR3: TGTGCCAGTAAGCGGGCCGTGGGCTCCTACAATGAGCAGTTCTTC. This encodes CASKRAVGSYNEQFF.